Following are 3 T cell receptor beta chains from one sample sequenced in a study of cytomegalovirus exposure and HLA in healthy donors. PCR was performed using 60 Vbeta and 13 Jbeta primers. Assay used: immunoSEQ multiplex PCR; TCRdb lists only in-frame clones, some missing. Of 89,000 or so clones listed, 70% to 80% were seen once; the top ten hold roughly 9.7%. Material: PBMCs. All receptors come from a man between 18 and 35 years old in good health and CMV-seropositive.

This clone was counted between two and nine times. The rearrangement joins TRBV6-6 to TRBJ2-7; perhaps TRBD1 as D (5 bases). The V end was cut by 7 bases, the J end by 0 bases, with 16 bases between. This CDR3 is 15 amino acids long. Germline assignment: CDR1 MNHNY and CDR2 SVGAGI (reference sequence). The CDR3: CASTYSGRDSYEQYF. The CDR3 DNA follows: TGTGCCAGCACCTACTCGGGCAGGGACTCCTACGAGCAGTACTTC.

This clone has a handful of counts. The J gene is TRBJ2-6, the V gene TRBV28; TRBD2 is a possible D gene (5 bases). The CDR3 is made up of 19 amino acids. CDR1 is MDHEN, CDR2 SYDVKM, per germline. The V end was cut by 0 bases, the J end by 0 bases, with 15 bases between. The CDR3 sequence is CASSLWGDLQSSGANVLTF. CDR3 DNA sequence: TGTGCCAGCAGTTTATGGGGAGACTTACAGAGCTCTGGGGCCAACGTCCTGACTTTC.

The chain carries TRBV28 and TRBJ1-6, with unresolved D. Germline CDR1 MDHEN, CDR2 SYDVKM. The V gene lost 5 bases and the J gene lost 14 bases, with 10 bases spanning the gap. The CDR3 is 11 amino acids. The CDR3 loop is CASSPSVTLHF. The CDR3, as DNA: TGTGCCAGCAGTCCGAGCGTTACCCTCCACTTT.